This T cell receptor (beta chain) derives from a study of CD8+ T cells in alopecia areata (dated 2018 in TCRdb). A note on the overall study: The treated patients took part in an open-label pilot trial in which moderate-to-severe alopecia areata was treated with oral tofacitinib at 5 to 10 mg twice daily. Patients received tofacitinib for 6 to 18 months and were then followed off drug for 6 months to check for delayed response and recurrence. For the treated patients, the SALT score, which quantifies what percentage of scalp surface area is affected, served as the measure of disease severity. The study used high-throughput TCRbeta sequencing to examine T cell clonal expansion in alopecia areata, in both the C3H/HeJ mouse model and human patients. In humans, TCRbeta sequencing was performed on scalp tissue and on sorted CD4+ and CD8+ peripheral blood T cells from healthy controls and from patients with patchy or totalis/universalis alopecia areata. Patients on tofacitinib were biopsied at baseline and after 4 and 24 weeks of treatment, and several of the patients also had a later scalp biopsy. Scalp clonality was compared among normal scalp (n=4), patchy alopecia areata scalp (n=8), and alopecia totalis/universalis scalp (n=8). RNA was extracted with the PAXgene miRNA kit for fixed scalp, the miRNeasy kit for PBMCs, and the RNeasy kit for mouse skin. immunoSEQ multiplex PCR using 35 Vbeta forward primers and 13 Jbeta reverse primers was used to amplify TCRbeta CDR3 regions.

Library generation was performed with the immunoSEQ multiplex PCR assay. For TCR sequencing, RNA was extracted from every sample and reverse transcribed into cDNA to serve as template. SuperScript III was used to make first-strand cDNA, primed with a 2:1 mix of oligo-dT and random hexamers. A synthetic immune receptor repertoire was used to assess amplification bias, and residual bias was removed computationally. From the authors' description of their analysis: Raw reads were preprocessed to remove errors, and CDR3 was defined according to IMGT conventions as the region from the conserved cysteine to phenylalanine. Clonality was computed as 1 minus the Shannon entropy, with the entropy normalized by log2 of the number of productive unique TCRs. Scalp TCRbeta sequences were cross-referenced with sorted blood CD4 and CD8 repertoires so that the CD4 or CD8 identity of scalp clones could be inferred. TCRdb stores this immuneACCESS table with in-frame sequences only. Part of the clones is absent; in the studies checked, under half of the shortfall reflects unresolved V genes, and no reason is known for the rest. The DNA was the basis for D and trimming; V, J and clone size are from that table. The sample records approximately 200,000 clones, nearly 60% of which are singletons. The ten largest clones add up to about 5.1% of the sample.

The germline V end is reduced by 4 bases and the J end by 4 bases; junction bases left unmatched: 6. The CDR3, from cysteine to phenylalanine, totals 14 residues. Here the CDR3 DNA is all that survives: 42 bases in frame from base 1. CDR1 and CDR2, per the germline V gene, are SGHDT and YYEEEE. The time point label for this specimen denotes: 20 to 30 weeks on oral tofacitinib. The treatment or condition tag for this specimen amounts to: oral pan-JAK inhibitor, 5-10 mg twice daily. From alopecia areata patients, peripheral blood was collected along with lesional scalp punch biopsies. PBMCs were separated by density centrifugation and stained for CD3, CD4 and CD8, after which CD4+ and CD8+ T cells were sorted on a FACSAria. This clone was observed a few times. Its antigen remains undetermined. It has no much larger one-base neighbor in the sample; base qualities were not kept. Points the paper makes about the study in general: TCR sequences shared between patients were less clear than in mice, possibly partly because of HLA diversity in the patient population. Because the treated cohort was small and had just a single nonresponder, larger studies are needed to establish links between baseline CD8+ expansion and response. During tofacitinib treatment, many expanded lesional clones stuck around in both scalp and blood, and this persistence may partly explain why relapse happens after treatment is stopped. With tofacitinib, both scalp clonality and the number of expanded CD8+ clones among the top 100 scalp clones went down significantly. Compared with normal scalp, lesional scalp had higher clonality and more expanded CD8+ clones, particularly in alopecia totalis/universalis, a pattern that suggests antigenic drive. Resident alphabeta T cells in normal human skin are also sequenced, complicating scalp TCR repertoire analysis, unlike mouse skin dominated by gammadelta T cells.

The TCR was taken from a human donor with alopecia areata. The sample consisted of CD4+ T cells sorted from blood, taken at week 24, from a patient treated with tofacitinib. This sequence uses TRBV5-6 and TRBJ2-3, with TRBD2 matching 7 junction bases. Here is the DNA: TGTGCCAGCAGCCAAACGGGGGGTTCAGATACGCAGTATTTT. Its protein is CASSQTGGSDTQYF.